The 15 T cell receptor beta chains below come from one sample, sequenced in a study of blood T cell repertoires in COVID-19. Using immunoSEQ multiplex PCR, the repertoire was profiled, and TCRdb retains in-frame clones only, with some absent. Among 180,000 or so clones listed, around 80% were seen once. Sequencing was carried out using peripheral blood. These TCRs come from a woman over 75 with active or convalescent COVID-19.

The J gene is TRBJ2-5, the V gene TRBV6-5; 9 bases align to TRBD2. V gave up 7 bases and J gave up 4 bases; unmatched junction bases: 7. The CDR3 runs to 14 residues. Germline CDR1 and CDR2: MNHEY and SVGAGI. As DNA, the CDR3 is TGTGCCAGCACGAGGCGGGGGGGGCGAGAGACCCAGTACTTC. This encodes CASTRRGGRETQYF.

The V and J genes are TRBV3-1 (or the pseudogene TRBV3-2) and TRBJ2-3; the match to TRBD2 covers 15 bases. Germline V gene lookup returns CDR1 LGHDT and CDR2 YNNKEL (reference sequence). J lost 4 bases, V lost 4 bases, and 9 bases had no gene match. The CDR3 covers 18 residues. The CDR3 nucleotides read TGTGCCAGCAGCCGCTGGACTAGCGGGGGGGCGTCCTCAGATACGCAGTATTTT. Its protein is CASSRWTSGGASSDTQYF.

The rearrangement uses TRBV2 and TRBJ2-5; D ambiguous. The CDR3 consists of 12 residues. Trimming shortened V by 0 bases and J by 12 bases, and 11 bases separated the two germline ends. CDR1 is SNHLY, CDR2 FYNNEI, per germline. CDR3 sequence (DNA): TGTGCCAGCAGTGAAGCTTATGACACAAAGTACTTC. Translation gives CASSEAYDTKYF.

The V and J genes are TRBV19 and TRBJ2-7, with 9 bases lining up with TRBD2. The germline V gene encodes CDR1 LNHDA and CDR2 SQIVND (reference sequence). Trimming took 7 bases from V and 3 from J; bases not matched to a gene: 7. The length of the CDR3 is 14 residues. CDR3 loop: CASTRTSVSYEQYF. The CDR3 DNA is TGTGCCAGTACTAGGACTAGCGTAAGCTACGAGCAGTACTTC.

J is TRBJ1-5 and V is TRBV28; the D gene is possibly TRBD1 (6 bases). Germline CDR1 reads MDHEN; CDR2 reads SYDVKM. V lost 2 bases to trimming and J lost 2 bases, with 16 bases between them. The CDR3 is 17 amino acids. The CDR3 protein is CASSLILNRQGNQPQHF. CDR3 sequence (DNA): TGTGCCAGCAGTTTAATCCTGAATAGACAGGGCAATCAGCCCCAGCATTTT.

This clone has only a few counts. As DNA, the CDR3 is TGTGCCAGCAGCGACACTGAGGGACTTTATTCACCCCTCCACTTT. The encoded protein is CASSDTEGLYSPLHF. The genes are TRBV2 and TRBJ1-6; perhaps TRBD1 as D (5 bases). There are 15 residues in the CDR3. From germline, CDR1 is SNHLY and CDR2 FYNNEI. Trimming cost V 6 bases and J 8 bases, with 17 bases left between them.

The rearrangement links TRBV4-2 to TRBJ2-2; D is possibly TRBD2 (7 bases). V was cut by 0 bases and J by 3 bases, with 11 bases left in between. CDR1 LGHNA and CDR2 YNFKEQ come from the germline V gene. CDR3 size: 16 residues. The CDR3 nucleotides read TGTGCCAGCAGCCAAGAAGGGGGGGAATACACCGGGGAGCTGTTTTTT. This codes for CASSQEGGEYTGELFF.

The rearrangement joins TRBV5-6 to TRBJ2-3, with 15 bases fitting TRBD2. This CDR3 has 18 residues. Germline-derived CDR1 and CDR2 are SGHDT and YYEEEE. The V and J ends lost 0 bases and 5 bases, in that order; junction bases with no gene match: 7. This CDR3 reads CASSLAGLAGGFGDTQYF. Here the CDR3 DNA reads TGTGCCAGCAGCTTGGCGGGACTAGCGGGGGGTTTCGGAGATACGCAGTATTTT. Combining the CDR3 with reference TRBV5-6 and TRBJ2-3 gives the whole variable domain DAGVTQSPTHLIKTRGQQVTLRCSPKSGHDTVSWYQQALGQGPQFIFQYYEEEERQRGNFPDRFSGHQFPNYSSELNVNALLLGDSALYLCASSLAGLAGGFGDTQYFGPGTRLTVL.

CDR3 in DNA: TGCGCCAGCAGCCCCAGACAGGGAGGCCCTGAAGCTTTCTTT. Protein: CASSPRQGGPEAFF. The rearrangement uses TRBV5-1 and TRBJ1-1; TRBD1 aligns across 7 bases. In germline, CDR1 is SGHRS, CDR2 YFSETQ. The V gene end was trimmed by 4 bases and the J gene end by 6 bases; junction bases not matched to a gene: 9. The CDR3 has 14 amino acids.

This clone was observed a handful of times. The chain carries TRBV2 and TRBJ2-7; D might be TRBD2 (5 bases). Per germline, CDR1 SNHLY and CDR2 FYNNEI. This CDR3 has 13 amino acids. Trimming pared 8 bases from V and 2 bases from J, leaving 13 bases between. The CDR3 DNA is TGTGCCAGCCGACGGGGATCTCCCTACGAGCAGTACTTC. It is translated as CASRRGSPYEQYF.

The chain joins TRBV2 to TRBJ2-1; D unresolved. The ends were cut back, 6 bases at V and 8 bases at J, with 14 bases in the middle. The germline CDR1 and CDR2 sequences are SNHLY and FYNNEI. This CDR3 spans 13 amino acids. This CDR3 reads CASSREAAYEQFF. Written as DNA, the CDR3 is TGTGCCAGCAGCCGTGAGGCCGCCTATGAGCAGTTCTTC.

The rearrangement links TRBV11-2 to TRBJ2-3; 7 nucleotides agree with TRBD2. The CDR3 is 14 amino acids. J was trimmed by 7 bases and V by 4 bases; bases with no gene match: 8. CDR1 and CDR2 (germline): SGHAT, FQNNGV. Here the CDR3 DNA reads TGTGCCAGCAGCTCCCGGACTAGGGGCTATACGCAGTATTTT. Translated: CASSSRTRGYTQYF.

The chain carries TRBV27 and TRBJ1-2; TRBD1 is a possible D gene (6 bases). Germline V CDR1 and CDR2: MNHEY, SMNVEV (reference sequence). The V end was cut by 9 bases, the J end by 3 bases, with 14 bases between. The CDR3 has 13 residues. The CDR3: CASRLQGHYGYTF. The CDR3 nucleotides read TGTGCCAGTCGGCTACAGGGACACTATGGCTACACCTTC.

V gene TRBV11-3 combines with J gene TRBJ1-6, with D perhaps TRBD1 (6 bases). Trimming took off 4 bases at V and 10 bases at J, with 11 bases between the two ends. The germline CDR1 and CDR2 sequences are SGHNT and YENEEA. The CDR3 length is 13 residues. The DNA for the CDR3 is TGTGCCAGCAGCTCGGGCAGGGGATCACCCCTCCACTTT. This encodes CASSSGRGSPLHF.

The rearrangement links TRBV5-1 to TRBJ2-2; 8 bases are shared with TRBD2. Germline CDR1 is SGHRS and CDR2 is YFSETQ. V trimming: 6 bases; J trimming: 2 bases; junction bases outside the gene matches: 6. CDR3 length equals 15 residues. DNA for the CDR3: TGCGCCAGCAAGGAGGTAGCGGGAAACACCGGGGAGCTGTTTTTT. Translated: CASKEVAGNTGELFF.